This T cell receptor (beta chain) was found in a study of T cells in Graves' hyperthyroidism and ophthalmopathy. About the research overall: Before treatment of any kind, peripheral blood was taken at initial diagnosis.

This clonotype has ten or more counts. The antigen is undetermined. RNA transcripts served as the template for amplifying TCR beta CDR3 regions. The HTBI primer set was used in a first-round RT-PCR of the TCR CDR3. TCRdb recomputed calls from the multiplex PCR reads with MiXCR, one row per CDR3 protein. The sample records hundreds of thousands of distinct CDR3 sequences, under 20% being singletons. Study-wide points: Model-based prediction identified ophthalmopathy a median approximately 6 months prior to its onset. Blood also showed most of the thyroid clonotypes that were expanded above 0.001.

Germline V lookup: CDR1 MNHEY, CDR2 SMNVEV (reference sequence). V lost 4 bases, J lost 5 bases, and 8 bases stayed unmatched. The CDR3 is 17 residues long. The PBMCs had their origin in 8.5 to 10 ml of fresh peripheral blood. The receptor was isolated from a woman in her twenties or thirties with Graves' hyperthyroidism. Sequencing used blood. The chain joins TRBV27 to TRBJ2-2; 12 bases are a match to TRBD2. The CDR3 loop reads CASSYGGTSGSTGELFF. In nucleotides, the CDR3 is TGTGCCAGCAGTTACGGCGGGACTAGCGGGTCTACCGGGGAGCTGTTTTTT.